The 25 T cell receptor beta chains below all came from one sample that was sequenced in a study of T cell clones after liver transplantation. Only in-frame clones appear in the TCRdb table, and some are missing; sequencing was by immunoSEQ multiplex PCR. The sample lists more than 75,000 clones; over 80% were seen once. Sample: CD4+ T cells from blood, taken approximately 3.5 years after liver transplant. Receptor source: a human patient who received a liver transplant. The T cells may come from the graft donor.

The J gene is TRBJ2-7, the V gene TRBV18, with 11 positions matching TRBD2. The germline CDR1 and CDR2 sequences are KGHSH and LQKENI. The length of the CDR3 is 16 residues. The J segment lost 2 bases and the V segment lost 3 bases, leaving 6 bases of the junction unmatched. CDR3 DNA: TGTGCCAGCTCACCCACTAGCGGGAGTCAAACCTACGAGCAGTACTTC. The encoded protein is CASSPTSGSQTYEQYF.

V is TRBV7-3 and J is TRBJ1-1, with D unresolved. Germline-derived CDR1 and CDR2 are SGHTA and FQGTGA. The CDR3 covers 14 residues. V lost 1 base and J lost 1, with 7 bases in between. The CDR3 DNA sequence: TGTGCCAGCAGCTTAAGGGGTTCGAACACTGAAGCTTTCTTT. Translation gives CASSLRGSNTEAFF.

The rearrangement uses TRBV7-2 and TRBJ2-7; D possibly corresponds to TRBD2 (5 bases). The V gene's germline CDR1 is SGHTA and CDR2 FQGNSA. The CDR3 spans 13 residues. V lost 3 bases to trimming and J lost 7 bases, with 13 bases between them. The CDR3 DNA reads as TGTGCCAGCAGCTTCTATCTTGGCGGGGAGCAGTACTTC. As protein: CASSFYLGGEQYF.

This clone counts as medium-sized. This chain links TRBV7-2 with TRBJ2-7, with TRBD2 matching over 7 bases. The CDR3 loop spans 15 amino acids. V was pared by 2 bases and J by 4 bases, with 8 bases of the junction left unmatched. CDR1 and CDR2 from the germline V gene are SGHTA and FQGNSA. The CDR3 nucleotides are TGTGCCAGCAGCTTACTCCGGCAGGGAGGGTACGAGCAGTACTTC. Encoded protein: CASSLLRQGGYEQYF.

This chain links TRBV11-2 with TRBJ2-2, with 7 bases aligning to TRBD2. Germline V gene sequence: CDR1 SGHAT, CDR2 FQNNGV. V lost 1 base and J lost 4; bases outside the gene matches: 9. CDR3 length equals 17 residues. CDR3 loop: CASSLVSASGFTGELFF. For the CDR3, the DNA is TGTGCCAGCAGCTTAGTTTCGGCTAGCGGATTCACCGGGGAGCTGTTTTTT.

V gene TRBV11-2 combines with J gene TRBJ1-3; D unclear. This CDR3 comprises 14 residues. CDR1 is SGHAT and CDR2 is FQNNGV in the germline V gene. V was shortened by 8 bases and J by 2 bases, with 13 bases between the two germline ends. As DNA, the CDR3 is TGTGCCAGCGAGAAGTTTAGGGCTGGAAACACCATATATTTT. Protein: CASEKFRAGNTIYF.

The rearrangement links TRBV5-4 to TRBJ2-7, with TRBD2 matching over 12 bases. Losses at the gene ends were 0 bases for V and 5 bases for J; bases not matched to a gene: 9. The CDR3 spans 17 residues. CDR1 is SGHNT, CDR2 YYREEE, per germline (reference sequence). This chain's CDR3 is CASSLARGRTSGNEQYF. The CDR3 nucleotides are TGTGCCAGCAGCTTGGCTAGGGGAAGGACTAGCGGGAACGAGCAGTACTTC.

The V gene is TRBV2, the J gene TRBJ1-3, with D possibly being TRBD1 (5 bases). Trimming removed 1 base at V and 2 bases at J, with 6 bases between. CDR3 length: 14 amino acids. From germline, CDR1 is SNHLY and CDR2 FYNNEI. CDR3 amino acids: CASSEEGAGNTIYF. CDR3 nucleotides: TGTGCCAGCAGTGAAGAAGGGGCTGGAAACACCATATATTTT. The complete variable domain, with remaining parts taken from reference TRBV2 and TRBJ1-3, reads EPEVTQTPSHQVTQMGQEVILRCVPISNHLYFYWYRQILGQKVEFLVSFYNNEISEKSEIFDDQFSVERPDGSNFTLKIRSTKLEDSAMYFCASSEEGAGNTIYFGEGSWLTVV.

The rearrangement uses TRBV2 and TRBJ1-2; D remains ambiguous. CDR1 and CDR2 from the germline V gene are SNHLY and FYNNEI. The V end lost 6 bases, the J end lost 4 bases, and 12 bases lay between the germline ends. The length of the CDR3 is 13 residues. CDR3 in DNA: TGTGCCAGCAGCGACACAAGCGGCTATGGCTACACCTTC. Protein product: CASSDTSGYGYTF.

This clone is labeled medium-sized (0.01 to 0.1%). V and J are TRBV5-1 and TRBJ2-3; D may correspond to TRBD1 or TRBD2 (5 bases each). Germline V gene data show CDR1 as SGHRS and CDR2 as YFSETQ. The CDR3 is 16 residues long. Trimming shortened V by 0 bases and J by 2 bases, and 13 bases separated the two germline ends. The CDR3 loop reads CASSLGGTGSTDTQYF. For the CDR3, the DNA is TGCGCCAGCAGCTTGGGAGGGACGGGGTCCACAGATACGCAGTATTTT.

This chain uses TRBV5-1 with TRBJ2-5, with D possibly TRBD2 on 5 matching bases. Trimming removed 1 base from V and 2 bases from J, with 9 bases in between. CDR1 is SGHRS and CDR2 is YFSETQ in the germline V gene. The CDR3 runs 14 residues. CDR3: CASSLLTGQETQYF. CDR3 nucleotide sequence: TGCGCCAGCAGCTTGTTGACGGGACAAGAGACCCAGTACTTC.

The rearrangement links TRBV7-9 to TRBJ1-5, with D possibly being TRBD1 (5 bases). The germline CDR1 and CDR2 sequences are SEHNR and FQNEAQ (reference sequence). The CDR3 contains 12 residues. Trimming pared 3 bases from V and 6 bases from J, leaving 6 bases between. The CDR3 DNA is TGTGCCAGCAGCTTCAGGGCTCAGCCCCAGCATTTT. This encodes CASSFRAQPQHF.

The chain combines TRBV7-9 with TRBJ2-2; tentatively, D is TRBD1 (6 bases). Germline V gene data show CDR1 as SEHNR and CDR2 as FQNEAQ (reference sequence). The CDR3 has 15 amino acids. V shed 4 bases and J shed 0 bases, with 9 bases lying between them. CDR3 coding DNA: TGTGCCAGCAGCTCCTGGACAGCGAACACCGGGGAGCTGTTTTTT. Protein sequence: CASSSWTANTGELFF.

V and J are TRBV5-1 and TRBJ2-3; D call uncertain. Between the trimmed V and J ends, which lost 2 bases and 4 bases, there was a span of 11 bases. Germline assignment: CDR1 SGHRS and CDR2 YFSETQ. This CDR3 has 14 residues. CDR3 sequence reads: CASSLGLDADTQYF. CDR3 nucleotides: TGCGCCAGCAGCTTAGGTTTGGATGCAGATACGCAGTATTTT.

In DNA form, the CDR3 reads TGTGCCAGCAGTCCTTCGTGGTCGCCCGAGGGCTACACCTTC. It codes for CASSPSWSPEGYTF. The chain links TRBV27 to TRBJ1-2; D is unresolved. Germline CDR1 and CDR2: MNHEY and SMNVEV (reference sequence). The CDR3 totals 14 residues. The germline V and J ends were trimmed by 5 bases and 8 bases, with 18 bases remaining between them.

V and J are TRBV4-1 and TRBJ1-4; 7 nucleotides match TRBD1. The CDR3 consists of 15 residues. J gave up 5 bases and V 4 bases, and 7 bases lay outside the gene matches. Germline loops: CDR1 MGHRA, CDR2 YSYEKL. For the CDR3, the DNA is TGCGCCAGCAGCCTGGCAGACAGGGCGAATGAAAAACTGTTTTTT. Translating gives CASSLADRANEKLFF.

This rearrangement joins TRBV19 to TRBJ1-3, with TRBD1 matching 7 bases. Per the germline V gene, CDR1 is LNHDA and CDR2 is SQIVND (reference sequence). The CDR3 spans 15 residues. The J segment lost 4 bases and the V segment lost 4 bases, leaving 7 bases of the junction unmatched. CDR3 in amino acids: CASSTSTGDGNTIYF. As DNA, the CDR3 is TGTGCCAGTAGTACCTCAACAGGGGACGGAAACACCATATATTTT.

The V gene is TRBV15, the J gene TRBJ1-2, with TRBD1 matching 7 bases. V lost 5 bases and J lost 10; bases outside the gene matches: 16. Germline-derived CDR1 and CDR2 are LNHNV and YYDKDF (reference sequence). The length of the CDR3 is 15 residues. CDR3 nucleotide sequence: TGTGCCACCAGCGGCTCAGAGCGGACAGGCAGGATCTACACCTTC. It translates to CATSGSERTGRIYTF.

The chain is built from TRBV2 and TRBJ1-3; no clear D. Germline V lookup: CDR1 SNHLY, CDR2 FYNNEI. The length of the CDR3 is 14 residues. The V end lost 4 bases, the J end lost 0 bases, and 7 bases lay between the germline ends. The CDR3 loop reads CASSVPSSGNTIYF. Written as DNA, the CDR3 is TGTGCCAGCAGTGTGCCTTCCTCTGGAAACACCATATATTTT. The full variable domain, its missing parts supplied by reference TRBV2 and TRBJ1-3, is EPEVTQTPSHQVTQMGQEVILRCVPISNHLYFYWYRQILGQKVEFLVSFYNNEISEKSEIFDDQFSVERPDGSNFTLKIRSTKLEDSAMYFCASSVPSSGNTIYFGEGSWLTVV.

This chain uses TRBV7-9 with TRBJ2-3; TRBD2 matches 7 bases. The J segment lost 4 bases and the V segment lost 4 bases, leaving 11 bases of the junction unmatched. CDR1 is SEHNR and CDR2 is FQNEAQ in the germline V gene (reference sequence). The CDR3 is made up of 16 amino acids. CDR3 in amino acids: CASSSGRLAVADTQYF. CDR3 DNA: TGTGCCAGCAGCTCCGGGCGGCTAGCGGTGGCAGATACGCAGTATTTT.

The gene calls are TRBV19 and TRBJ1-4; the D gene is possibly TRBD1 (5 bases). Germline loops: CDR1 LNHDA, CDR2 SQIVND (reference sequence). The CDR3 length is 15 residues. Deletions cut 7 bases from V and 7 bases from J, with 19 bases between. Here the CDR3 reads CASTLDGHGGEKLFF. Here the CDR3 DNA reads TGTGCCAGTACCCTAGATGGTCATGGGGGTGAAAAACTGTTTTTT. Full variable domain (rest looked up from reference TRBV19 and TRBJ1-4): DGGITQSPKYLFRKEGQNVTLSCEQNLNHDAMYWYRQDPGQGLRLIYYSQIVNDFQKGDIAEGYSVSREKKESFPLTVTSAQKNPTAFYLCASTLDGHGGEKLFFGSGTQLSVL.

The rearrangement links TRBV11-3 to TRBJ1-3, with TRBD1 identical over 7 bases. The CDR3 runs 14 residues. Trimming at V came to 6 bases and at J to 1 base, leaving 3 bases not matched to a gene. CDR1 is SGHNT and CDR2 is YENEEA in the germline V gene. The CDR3 sequence: CASSPTGSGNTIYF. For the CDR3, the DNA is TGTGCCAGCAGTCCGACAGGGTCTGGAAACACCATATATTTT.

The chain couples TRBV11-2 to TRBJ1-3; TRBD1 matches 8 bases. CDR3 length equals 18 residues. V gave up 2 bases and J gave up 4 bases; unmatched junction bases: 13. CDR1 and CDR2 from the germline V gene are SGHAT and FQNNGV. CDR3 nucleotides: TGTGCCAGCAGCTTAAGTGGACAGGGCCGGTGGCGGGGAAACACCATATATTTT. It is translated as CASSLSGQGRWRGNTIYF.

This clone was observed a few times. The gene calls are TRBV7-9 and TRBJ2-7; D is perhaps TRBD1 or TRBD2 (5 bases each). Germline V gives CDR1 SEHNR, CDR2 FQNEAQ (reference sequence). This CDR3 region has 14 residues. Trimming left V 3 bases short and J 6 bases short, with 15 bases between. CDR3 bases: TGTGCCAGCAGCTTTGCTTGGGGGTCGGGCGAGCAGTACTTC. This translates into CASSFAWGSGEQYF.

This chain uses TRBV18 with TRBJ2-3; TRBD1 agrees at 7 bases. The CDR3 extends over 16 amino acids. V was pared by 4 bases and J by 0 bases, with 7 bases of the junction left unmatched. Germline CDR1 reads KGHSH; CDR2 reads LQKENI. The CDR3 protein is CASSQRTGVSTDTQYF. The CDR3 nucleotides are TGTGCCAGCTCACAAAGGACAGGAGTAAGCACAGATACGCAGTATTTT.